What follows are 17 T cell receptor beta chains derived from one specimen sequenced in a study of blood T cell repertoires in COVID-19 (dated by TCRdb to the early 2020s). Preparation of the library involved the immunoSEQ multiplex PCR assay. What TCRdb holds here is the immuneACCESS table cut down to in-frame rearrangements. Part of the clones is not present; checked against another copy, under half of the missing clones reflect an unresolved V gene, and the others are unexplained. Recorded for this sample are roughly 320,000 clones; 85% to 90% of them occurred a single time. Roughly 6.3% of the sample belongs to the ten largest clones. The sequenced material came from peripheral blood. These receptors originate from a woman in her 50s with COVID-19, enrolled during active disease.

The chain uses TRBV19 and TRBJ1-1; TRBD1 might be the D (6 bases). The CDR3 is 13 amino acids. The germline CDR1 and CDR2 sequences are LNHDA and SQIVND (reference sequence). Trimming shortened V by 4 bases and J by 4 bases, and 10 bases separated the two germline ends. CDR3 nucleotides: TGTGCCAGTAGTACACAGGGTTTCACTGAAGCTTTCTTT. Its protein is CASSTQGFTEAFF.

The chain joins TRBV15 to TRBJ1-3, with 7 bases identical to TRBD1. This CDR3 region has 17 residues. Germline CDR1 and CDR2: LNHNV and YYDKDF (reference sequence). V gave up 2 bases and J gave up 4 bases; unmatched junction bases: 11. DNA for the CDR3: TGTGCCACCAGCAGATCCTCTCGACAGGGTAAAGGAAACACCATATATTTT. The encoded protein is CATSRSSRQGKGNTIYF.

The count of this clone is one. The V gene is TRBV10-3, the J gene TRBJ2-6; 8 nucleotides match TRBD1. Per germline, CDR1 ENHRY and CDR2 SYGVKD. Losses at the gene ends were 6 bases for V and 0 bases for J; bases not matched to a gene: 4. The CDR3 totals 16 residues. In nucleotides, the CDR3 is TGTGCCATCAGAGGACAGGGCAGCTCTGGGGCCAACGTCCTGACTTTC. Encoded protein: CAIRGQGSSGANVLTF.

The rearrangement links TRBV27 to TRBJ2-2; 8 positions agree with TRBD1. The CDR3 length is 19 residues. The junction had 14 bases not matched to a gene; V was cut back by 2 bases and J by 3 bases. Germline CDR1 is MNHEY and CDR2 is SMNVEV (reference sequence). The CDR3 here is CASSLNPPGQGWDTGELFF. CDR3 nucleotides: TGTGCCAGCAGTTTAAATCCTCCTGGACAGGGCTGGGACACCGGGGAGCTGTTTTTT.

This chain joins TRBV19 and TRBJ2-5; weak D call: TRBD2 (5 bases). The CDR3 contains 14 residues. The V gene lost 3 bases and the J gene lost 7 bases, with 15 bases spanning the gap. Germline V gene sequence: CDR1 LNHDA, CDR2 SQIVND (reference sequence). Here the CDR3 reads CASSIGSLMGTQYF. In DNA form, the CDR3 reads TGTGCCAGTAGTATTGGGAGCTTAATGGGGACCCAGTACTTC.

V usage is TRBV4-1 and J usage is TRBJ2-1; the match to TRBD2 covers 9 bases. V gave up 1 base and J gave up 5 bases; unmatched junction bases: 15. This CDR3 is built from 19 residues. Per germline, CDR1 MGHRA and CDR2 YSYEKL. The chain's CDR3 is CASSQAKGISGGGHNEQFF. As DNA, the CDR3 is TGCGCCAGCAGCCAAGCAAAGGGAATTAGCGGGGGAGGCCACAATGAGCAGTTCTTC.

This chain uses TRBV6-2 or TRBV6-3 with TRBJ2-4, with 7 bases aligning to TRBD2. V shed 6 bases, J shed 0 bases, and the junction held 8 bases outside the gene matches. The CDR3 totals 16 residues. Per germline, CDR1 MNHEY and CDR2 SVGEGT. This chain's CDR3 is CASSRPAGLAKNIQYF. Written as DNA, the CDR3 is TGTGCCAGCAGCCGGCCAGCGGGGCTAGCCAAAAACATTCAGTACTTC.

CDR3 protein: CASSYRGSHNSPLHF. The CDR3 bases are TGTGCCAGCAGCTACAGGGGATCCCATAATTCACCCCTCCACTTT. The chain links TRBV2 to TRBJ1-6; 7 nucleotides match TRBD1. From germline, CDR1 is SNHLY and CDR2 FYNNEI. The V segment lost 6 bases and the J segment 5 bases; nucleotides outside the gene matches: 7. CDR3 length: 15 amino acids.

The V gene is TRBV27, the J gene TRBJ2-3; 10 nucleotides match TRBD1. Looked up from germline, CDR1 is MNHEY and CDR2 is SMNVEV (reference sequence). V dropped 5 bases and J dropped 2; count of bases not matched to a gene: 7. The CDR3 has 16 residues. The CDR3 is CASSPETGGVTDTQYF. In nucleotides, the CDR3 is TGTGCCAGCAGTCCCGAGACAGGGGGCGTCACAGATACGCAGTATTTT.

This clone has more than one count but fewer than ten. The gene calls are TRBV15 and TRBJ2-5; TRBD2 matches 16 bases. Germline V gives CDR1 LNHNV, CDR2 YYDKDF (reference sequence). Losses at the gene ends were 0 bases for V and 5 bases for J; bases not matched to a gene: 9. CDR3 size: 19 residues. CDR3 amino acids: CATSREPAGLAGGRETQYF. CDR3 nucleotides: TGTGCCACCAGCAGAGAACCTGCGGGACTAGCGGGAGGGAGGGAGACCCAGTACTTC.

The chain is built from TRBV6-5 and TRBJ1-2, with TRBD1 matching over 8 bases. Trimming cost V 6 bases and J 8 bases; bases outside gene matches: 8. The CDR3 totals 13 residues. In germline, CDR1 is MNHEY, CDR2 SVGAGI. CDR3 nucleotides: TGTGCCAGCAGCTCCCAGGGGGCGCGGGGCTACACCTTC. Translated: CASSSQGARGYTF.

The rearrangement joins TRBV7-2 to TRBJ1-2; 8 bases fit TRBD1. V trimming: 5 bases; J trimming: 6 bases; junction bases outside the gene matches: 2. Germline V gene data show CDR1 as SGHTA and CDR2 as FQGNSA. The CDR3 has 12 residues. The CDR3 here is CASSPGGDGYTF. CDR3 sequence (DNA): TGTGCCAGCAGCCCAGGGGGCGATGGCTACACCTTC.

The chain links TRBV7-8 to TRBJ1-2; 8 nucleotides align to TRBD1. J was trimmed by 8 bases and V by 4 bases; bases with no gene match: 9. The CDR3 extends over 14 amino acids. The germline V gene encodes CDR1 SGHVS and CDR2 FQNEAQ. The chain's CDR3 is CASSSGQVGGGYTF. CDR3 nucleotides: TGTGCCAGCAGCTCGGGACAGGTCGGGGGGGGCTACACCTTC. The complete variable domain, with remaining parts taken from reference TRBV7-8 and TRBJ1-2, reads GAGVSQSPRYKVAKRGQDVALRCDPISGHVSLFWYQQALGQGPEFLTYFQNEAQLDKSGLPSDRFFAERPEGSVSTLKIQRTQQEDSAVYLCASSSGQVGGGYTFGSGTRLTVV.

The CDR3 DNA reads as TGTGCCAGCAGTTACAAGGGGGACAGGGCCACCTACGAGCAGTACTTC. Translation gives CASSYKGDRATYEQYF. The gene calls are TRBV6-6 and TRBJ2-7, with 9 bases that match TRBD1. The CDR3 covers 16 residues. CDR1 and CDR2 (germline): MNHNY, SVGAGI (reference sequence). V was clipped by 2 bases and J by 2 bases; unmatched bases: 7.

The J gene is TRBJ2-7, the V gene TRBV19, with D perhaps TRBD2 (5 bases). Trimming shortened V by 5 bases and J by 7 bases, and 18 bases separated the two germline ends. Germline values: CDR1 LNHDA, CDR2 SQIVND (reference sequence). This CDR3 region has 14 residues. This chain's CDR3 is CASSFTGTPREQYF. As DNA, the CDR3 is TGTGCCAGTAGTTTCACGGGAACCCCGAGGGAGCAGTACTTC.

The rearrangement joins TRBV30 to TRBJ1-5; TRBD1 aligns across 8 bases. The germline gives CDR1 GTSNPN, CDR2 SVGIG (reference sequence). This CDR3 has 17 amino acids. V lost 3 bases, J lost 4 bases, and 14 bases stayed unmatched. DNA for the CDR3: TGTGCCTGGAGGAAGACGGGACAGGTATGGAATAATCAGCCCCAGCATTTT. It translates to CAWRKTGQVWNNQPQHF. The variable domain in full, completed from reference TRBV30 and TRBJ1-5, reads SQTIHQWPATLVQPVGSPLSLECTVEGTSNPNLYWYRQAAGRGLQLLFYSVGIGQISSEVPQNLSASRPQDRQFILSSKKLLLSDSGFYLCAWRKTGQVWNNQPQHFGDGTRLSIL.

The J gene is TRBJ2-7, the V gene TRBV9, with 8 bases matching TRBD1. CDR3 size: 15 residues. The germline V gene encodes CDR1 SGDLS and CDR2 YYNGEE. V was clipped by 6 bases and J by 5 bases; unmatched bases: 13. The CDR3 region is CASKAGTGITNEQYF. In DNA, the CDR3 is TGTGCCAGCAAAGCTGGGACAGGAATTACCAACGAGCAGTACTTC.